The rows below give T cell receptor beta chains drawn from one sample of a study of chemoradiotherapy in HPV16-positive cancers. Clones were read by immunoSEQ multiplex PCR, and TCRdb kept only the in-frame ones, dropping some. The data show approximately 12,000 clones, with around 68% seen just once and about a fifth held by the top ten. Sampling was conducted from a patient who underwent chemoradiotherapy. The receptor set was obtained from a human donor with HPV-associated anogenital cancer. The CDR3 runs from the conserved cysteine through the conserved F or W. Each record gives: J gene, clone size, V gene, D gene, CDR3 DNA, CDR3 protein. A D gene is named only where the DNA matches it firmly. Clone size is shown for a subset of rows, as once, few, many or a class of expanded clone.

>TRBJ1-1|few|TRBV27|-
TGTGCCAGCAGTTTTAAGGTGAACACTGAAGCTTTCTTT
CASSFKVNTEAFF
>TRBJ2-3|-|TRBV10-2|TRBD2
TGCGCCAGCAGTGAGTCTGGTTGGGGACTAGCGCTTGAAGATACGCAGTATTTT
CASSESGWGLALEDTQYF
>TRBJ1-1|few|TRBV25-1|TRBD1
TGTGCCAGCATCGCGGCAGGGGGCATGGAAGCTTTCTTT
CASIAAGGMEAFF
>TRBJ2-3|few|TRBV7-9|-
TGTGCCAGCAGCTTATGGGTTGGCACAGATACGCAGTATTTT
CASSLWVGTDTQYF
>TRBJ2-1|few|TRBV7-3|TRBD1
TGTGCCAGCAGCTTAACGGGACAGGGATACAATGAGCAGTTCTTC
CASSLTGQGYNEQFF
>TRBJ1-5|few|TRBV10-1|-
TGCGCCAGCAGTGAGGCAGGGGTTGGCCAGCCCCAGCATTTT
CASSEAGVGQPQHF
>TRBJ1-3|-|TRBV27|-
TGTGCCAGCAGTTTTAGTGCTCCAGGAAACACCATATATTTT
CASSFSAPGNTIYF
>TRBJ2-2|-|TRBV6-5|-
TGTGCCAGCAGCGCGTCCCACACCGGGGAGCTGTTTTTT
CASSASHTGELFF
>TRBJ1-5|-|TRBV6-6|TRBD1
TGTGCCAGCAGTTACTCCGACAGGGTCGCCAATCAGCCCCAGCATTTT
CASSYSDRVANQPQHF
>TRBJ1-4|-|TRBV5-1|-
TGCGCCAGCAGCCCGCGGGTTCACGGTGAAAAACTGTTTTTT
CASSPRVHGEKLFF
>TRBJ2-1|-|TRBV29-1|TRBD2
TGCAGCGCCAAGGCGCTAGCGGGGTTGGATGAGCAGTTCTTC
CSAKALAGLDEQFF
>TRBJ1-2|-|TRBV5-1|TRBD1
TGCGCCAGCAGACGGACAGGGGAGTATGGCTACACCTTC
CASRRTGEYGYTF
>TRBJ1-6|-|TRBV7-2|TRBD1
TGTGCCAGCAGACGCGACAGGGGGTATAATTCACCCCTCCACTTT
CASRRDRGYNSPLHF
>TRBJ1-6|-|TRBV7-2|-
TGTGCCAGCAGCTTATCAGGACGGGATAATTCACCCCTCCACTTT
CASSLSGRDNSPLHF
>TRBJ1-2|-|TRBV10-1|-
TGCGCCAGCAGGCCCTGGGGCTACACCTTC
CASRPWGYTF
>TRBJ2-5|-|TRBV19|-
TGTGCCAGTAGTTGGGATGGGCAGGGAGAGACCCAGTACTTC
CASSWDGQGETQYF
>TRBJ1-1|-|TRBV11-1|TRBD1
TGTGCCAGCAGCTACCGGACAGGGGGGACCACTGAAGCTTTCTTT
CASSYRTGGTTEAFF
>TRBJ1-3|few|TRBV7-2|-
TGTGCCAGCCTACAGGGACCTCGTTCTGGAAACACCATATATTTT
CASLQGPRSGNTIYF
>TRBJ2-3|-|TRBV11-1|TRBD1
TGTGCCAGCAGGGACTGGCCGGGACAGGGCACAGATACGCAGTATTTT
CASRDWPGQGTDTQYF
>TRBJ2-5|-|TRBV7-3|-
TGTGCCAGCAGCCCAGGGATTCAAGAGACCCAGTACTTC
CASSPGIQETQYF
>TRBJ2-6|-|TRBV4-2|-
TGTGCCAGCAGCCAAGTTGTCGACTCTGGGGCCAACGTCCTGACTTTC
CASSQVVDSGANVLTF
>TRBJ2-3|-|TRBV27|-
TGTGCCAGCAGTTTCTTACCCGGGGCAGATACGCAGTATTTT
CASSFLPGADTQYF
>TRBJ1-1|few|TRBV5-1|TRBD1
TGCGCCAGCAGCTTAAGACCACAGGGGGAGGGGAACACTGAAGCTTTCTTT
CASSLRPQGEGNTEAFF
>TRBJ2-3|-|TRBV4-1|TRBD1
TGCGCCAGCAACCCGACAGGGGCTGGCACAGATACGCAGTATTTT
CASNPTGAGTDTQYF
>TRBJ1-5|-|TRBV5-1|TRBD1
TGCGCCAGCCAGGGGGGGCCCCAGCATTTT
CASQGGPQHF
>TRBJ1-2|-|TRBV11-2|-
TGTGCCAGCAGCTCCAACAGGGTTCCAGATGGCTACACCTTC
CASSSNRVPDGYTF
>TRBJ2-7|few|TRBV30|-
TGTGCCTGGAGTTCCGGGACCTTGGGGTGGTTGAAGTACTTC
CAWSSGTLGWLKYF
>TRBJ2-7|-|TRBV6-1|TRBD1
TGTGCCAGCAGTTTAAGGACAGGGACTCACTACGAGCAGTACTTC
CASSLRTGTHYEQYF
>TRBJ1-4|-|TRBV13|-
TGTGCCATCCCCCTCAGAGGGGGGTCCCTGTTTTTT
CAIPLRGGSLFF
>TRBJ2-1|once|TRBV18|TRBD2
TGTGCCAGCTCACCCTCGTCGGGGGGTTACAATGAGCAGTTCTTC
CASSPSSGGYNEQFF
>TRBJ2-1|-|TRBV5-1|-
TGCGCCAGCAGCTACATCGGACAGAACAATGAGCAGTTCTTC
CASSYIGQNNEQFF
>TRBJ2-7|once|TRBV18|-
TGTGCCAGCTCACCGGCCCAAGGGGTTGGAGCACCCTACGAGCAGTACTTC
CASSPAQGVGAPYEQYF
>TRBJ2-5|-|TRBV9|-
TGTGCCAGCAGCGACGGAAGGGGCGGACAAGAGACCCAGTACTTC
CASSDGRGGQETQYF
>TRBJ1-3|few|TRBV5-1|-
TGCGCCAGCAGCGACCAAGGGCCTGGAAACACCATATATTTT
CASSDQGPGNTIYF
>TRBJ2-1|-|TRBV11-2|TRBD1
TGTGCCAGCAGCCGAAGAAAGGACAGGGCCACGTCTGAGCAGTTCTTC
CASSRRKDRATSEQFF
>TRBJ2-5|-|TRBV28|-
TGTGCCAGCAGTGCAGGGATAGGGACCCAGTACTTC
CASSAGIGTQYF
>TRBJ2-5|-|TRBV7-8|TRBD2
TGTGCCAGCAGCTTAGAAACTAGCGGGGGAGAGACCCAGTACTTC
CASSLETSGGETQYF
>TRBJ1-2|few|TRBV12-5|-
TGTGCTAGTGCCCCGGACAGTTCTAACTATGGCTACACCTTC
CASAPDSSNYGYTF
>TRBJ1-2|-|TRBV7-8|-
TGTGCCAGCAGCTCCCGACTCGCATTAGTCGGCTACACCTTC
CASSSRLALVGYTF
>TRBJ2-1|once|TRBV7-8|-
TGTGCCAGCAGCTTGGGACTCCAAGTGAGTGAGCAGTTCTTC
CASSLGLQVSEQFF
>TRBJ2-1|few|TRBV7-3|TRBD2
TGTGCCAGCAGCGTCGAGGGGCTAGCGGGGGCCCAGCAGTTCTTC
CASSVEGLAGAQQFF
>TRBJ2-5|-|TRBV19|-
TGTGCCAGTACCCCCGGCCGGGGTAGAGACCGGGGAGAGACCCAGTACTTC
CASTPGRGRDRGETQYF
>TRBJ1-5|-|TRBV28|TRBD1
TGTGCCAGCAGTTTCCTGACAGGGTTGAGCAATCAGCCCCAGCATTTT
CASSFLTGLSNQPQHF
>TRBJ1-3|few|TRBV30|-
TGTGCCTGGAGATTGAGGCCGGGGAACACCATATATTTT
CAWRLRPGNTIYF
>TRBJ2-2|-|TRBV18|-
TGTGCCAGCTCACCAGACCGGGACTTCACCACCGGGGAGCTGTTTTTT
CASSPDRDFTTGELFF
>TRBJ2-2|few|TRBV10-2|-
TGCGCCAGCAGTGAACAGGGAACCACCGGGGAGCTGTTTTTT
CASSEQGTTGELFF
>TRBJ1-5|-|TRBV6-5|TRBD1
TGTGCCAGCAGTTTGGATCAGGGGGGCAATCAGCCCCAGCATTTT
CASSLDQGGNQPQHF
>TRBJ2-3|-|TRBV5-1|TRBD2
TGCGCCAGCCTGATCGGAGAGCGGGGGGGCTGGACAGATACGCAGTATTTT
CASLIGERGGWTDTQYF
>TRBJ2-2|-|TRBV11-2|-
TGTGCCAGCAGCTTTGCAGGGCCCGGGGAGCTGTTTTTT
CASSFAGPGELFF
>TRBJ2-1|-|TRBV12-2|-
TGTGCAAGTCGCTTAGCGAGAGCAGGGGTGGGTGTTAGCGGGGGGTTCGGTGAGCAGTTCTTC
CASRLARAGVGVSGGFGEQFF
>TRBJ2-7|-|TRBV6-6|-
TGTGCCAGCAGCCAATTAGTAGGGGGAGACGAGCAGTACTTC
CASSQLVGGDEQYF